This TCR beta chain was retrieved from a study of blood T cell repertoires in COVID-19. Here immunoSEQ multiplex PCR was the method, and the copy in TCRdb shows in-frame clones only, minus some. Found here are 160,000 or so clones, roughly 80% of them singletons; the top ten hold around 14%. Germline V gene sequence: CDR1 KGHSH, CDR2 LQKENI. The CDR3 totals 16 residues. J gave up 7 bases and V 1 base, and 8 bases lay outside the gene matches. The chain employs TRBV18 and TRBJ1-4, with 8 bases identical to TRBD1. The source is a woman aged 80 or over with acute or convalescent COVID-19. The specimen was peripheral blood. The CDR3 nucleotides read TGTGCCAGCTCACCACGGGGCCAGGGGGCTTTTGAAAAACTGTTTTTT. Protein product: CASSPRGQGAFEKLFF.